These T cell receptor beta chains were read from a single sample in a study of T cells in Graves' hyperthyroidism and ophthalmopathy. MiXCR, applied by TCRdb to the multiplex PCR reads, yields one record per CDR3 protein. The sample lists approximately 700,000 distinct CDR3 sequences; 45% were seen once. Sequencing input: peripheral blood or thyroid tissue (not recorded which). Every receptor here comes from an adult man with Graves' disease, either hyperthyroidism or ophthalmopathy (not recorded which). Both conserved end residues are part of each CDR3. A D gene is named only where the DNA matches it firmly. Clone size is not always given. Where it is, it says once, few, many or a class for expanded clones.

v_gene: TRBV20-1
abundance: .
d_gene: .
j_gene: TRBJ1-6
CDR3nt: TGCAGTGCTCGAGATCCCGGTTACAGAGATAATTCACCCCTCCACTTT
CDR3aa: CSARDPGYRDNSPLHF

v_gene: TRBV2
abundance: .
d_gene: .
j_gene: TRBJ1-6
CDR3nt: TGTGCCAGCAGTAAAGGGGACGGAGGAAGGAGCTCCTATAATTCACCCCTCCACTTT
CDR3aa: CASSKGDGGRSSYNSPLHF

v_gene: TRBV29-1
abundance: .
d_gene: .
j_gene: TRBJ2-7
CDR3nt: TGCAGCGTTGAAGAGGGCTGGTTGTCCGGGGAGCAGTACTTC
CDR3aa: CSVEEGWLSGEQYF

v_gene: TRBV6-1
abundance: .
d_gene: TRBD1
j_gene: TRBJ2-5
CDR3nt: TGTGCCAGCAGTAGACAGGGTGGTAAAGAGACCCAGTACTTC
CDR3aa: CASSRQGGKETQYF

v_gene: TRBV29-1
abundance: .
d_gene: .
j_gene: TRBJ1-1
CDR3nt: TGCAGCGTTGGCGGGGTCTGGCAGGGGATCGCTTTCTTT
CDR3aa: CSVGGVWQGIAFF

v_gene: TRBV2
abundance: .
d_gene: TRBD1
j_gene: TRBJ2-5
CDR3nt: TGTGCCAGCAGTGAAGGGGGGACAGGGGGGACCCAGTACTTC
CDR3aa: CASSEGGTGGTQYF

v_gene: TRBV29-1
abundance: .
d_gene: TRBD1
j_gene: TRBJ1-2
CDR3nt: TGCAGCGTTGGACCCGGACAGGGGGCAGGTGACTATGGCTACACCTTC
CDR3aa: CSVGPGQGAGDYGYTF

v_gene: TRBV25-1
abundance: few
d_gene: .
j_gene: TRBJ1-4
CDR3nt: TGTGCCAGCAGAGGTACTTCCGGGACCGGCAGGGAAAAACTGTTTTTT
CDR3aa: CASRGTSGTGREKLFF

v_gene: TRBV2
abundance: few
d_gene: TRBD1
j_gene: TRBJ1-1
CDR3nt: TGTGCCAGCAGTACCAGGGGGCCCGACACTGAAGCTTTCTTT
CDR3aa: CASSTRGPDTEAFF

v_gene: TRBV19
abundance: .
d_gene: .
j_gene: TRBJ2-2
CDR3nt: TGTGCCAGTAGTCCCTCGTCTACAGGGAAAGCCGGGGAGCTGTTTTTT
CDR3aa: CASSPSSTGKAGELFF

v_gene: TRBV10-3
abundance: .
d_gene: .
j_gene: TRBJ1-4
CDR3nt: TGTGCCATCAGACAACAGGGAGATGAAAAACTGTTTTTT
CDR3aa: CAIRQQGDEKLFF

v_gene: TRBV25-1
abundance: many
d_gene: TRBD2
j_gene: TRBJ2-2
CDR3nt: TGTGCCAGCAGTGAATGGGGACTAGCGGACACCGGGGAGCTGTTTTTT
CDR3aa: CASSEWGLADTGELFF

v_gene: TRBV2
abundance: .
d_gene: TRBD1
j_gene: TRBJ1-6
CDR3nt: TGTGCCAGCAGTGATATTCCGGGACAGGGGAATTCACCCCTCCACTTT
CDR3aa: CASSDIPGQGNSPLHF

v_gene: TRBV5-1
abundance: many
d_gene: .
j_gene: TRBJ1-2
CDR3nt: TGCGCCAGCAGCTTGGATACGGGTAACTATGGCTACACCTTC
CDR3aa: CASSLDTGNYGYTF

v_gene: TRBV7-3
abundance: many
d_gene: .
j_gene: TRBJ1-1
CDR3nt: TGTGCCAGCAGCTCAGGGATGGGGACTGAAGCTTTCTTT
CDR3aa: CASSSGMGTEAFF

v_gene: TRBV20-1
abundance: .
d_gene: TRBD1
j_gene: TRBJ2-5
CDR3nt: TGCAGTGCTAGCCCAGGGACAGGGGTCTTAGGTGAAGAGACCCAGTACTTC
CDR3aa: CSASPGTGVLGEETQYF

v_gene: TRBV29-1
abundance: .
d_gene: TRBD1
j_gene: TRBJ1-1
CDR3nt: TGCAGCGTTGAAGCACGGACAGGCCCCTGGAACACTGAAGCTTTCTTT
CDR3aa: CSVEARTGPWNTEAFF

v_gene: TRBV13
abundance: .
d_gene: .
j_gene: TRBJ1-2
CDR3nt: TGTGCCAGCAGCTTCTACAGCCCTAACTATGGCTACACCTTC
CDR3aa: CASSFYSPNYGYTF

v_gene: TRBV7-9
abundance: .
d_gene: .
j_gene: TRBJ1-6
CDR3nt: TGTGCCAGCAGCCGCTCGAATTACCCCCTCCACTTT
CDR3aa: CASSRSNYPLHF

v_gene: TRBV20-1
abundance: many
d_gene: TRBD2
j_gene: TRBJ2-5
CDR3nt: TGCAGTGCTAGAGAGAGCGGGAGGGAGACCCAGTACTTC
CDR3aa: CSARESGRETQYF

v_gene: TRBV29-1
abundance: once
d_gene: .
j_gene: TRBJ1-3
CDR3nt: TGCAGTGCTCTACTCGACTCCTCTGGAAACACCATATATTTT
CDR3aa: CSALLDSSGNTIYF

v_gene: TRBV7-2
abundance: few
d_gene: .
j_gene: TRBJ1-2
CDR3nt: TGTGCCAGCAGCTTAGAGGCAGGGAGCAATGGCTACACCTTC
CDR3aa: CASSLEAGSNGYTF

v_gene: TRBV15
abundance: .
d_gene: .
j_gene: TRBJ1-4
CDR3nt: TGTGCCACCAGCTCGAGCGGGAGCCCTAATGAAAAACTGTTTTTT
CDR3aa: CATSSSGSPNEKLFF

v_gene: TRBV29-1
abundance: many
d_gene: .
j_gene: TRBJ1-4
CDR3nt: TGCAGCGTTGAAGGGGCGTCTAATGAAAAACTGTTTTTT
CDR3aa: CSVEGASNEKLFF

v_gene: TRBV7-7
abundance: many
d_gene: .
j_gene: TRBJ2-2
CDR3nt: TGTGCTAGCAGCTCCAAACCGGACGGGGAGCTGTTTTTT
CDR3aa: CASSSKPDGELFF

v_gene: TRBV19
abundance: .
d_gene: TRBD1
j_gene: TRBJ1-2
CDR3nt: TGTGCCAGTAGTATAGCGGACAGGGGGCGCGGAGTAAGTGGCTACACCTTC
CDR3aa: CASSIADRGRGVSGYTF

v_gene: TRBV6-1
abundance: once
d_gene: .
j_gene: TRBJ2-5
CDR3nt: TGTGCCAGCAGCGAAACGGGGGGCAAGGAGACCCAGTACTTC
CDR3aa: CASSETGGKETQYF

v_gene: TRBV20-1
abundance: few
d_gene: TRBD1
j_gene: TRBJ1-4
CDR3nt: TGCAGTGCTTACCACAGGGGGCGGGAAAAACTGTTTTTT
CDR3aa: CSAYHRGREKLFF

v_gene: TRBV10-3
abundance: .
d_gene: .
j_gene: TRBJ2-6
CDR3nt: TGTGCCATCAGTGAGGGTGCTGGGGCCAACGTCCTGACTTTC
CDR3aa: CAISEGAGANVLTF

v_gene: TRBV7-8
abundance: .
d_gene: .
j_gene: TRBJ1-5
CDR3nt: TGTGCCAGCAGCTTAGTGTGGGGGGACCCGCCCCAGCATTTT
CDR3aa: CASSLVWGDPPQHF